This entry lists 15 T cell receptor beta chains sequenced from one sample in a study of T cells in Graves' hyperthyroidism and ophthalmopathy. TCR beta CDR3 regions were amplified from RNA. The study used the HTBI primer set for a first-round RT-PCR of the TCR CDR3. TCRdb redid the calling of the multiplex PCR reads with MiXCR, one entry per CDR3 protein. The table lists under 450,000 distinct CDR3 sequences, about 13% of them singletons, with roughly 20% in the top ten. Sequenced sample: blood. These receptor sequences come from a man in his thirties or forties with Graves' hyperthyroidism that later progressed to Graves' ophthalmopathy.

This sequence joins TRBV6-2 or TRBV6-3 and TRBJ1-2; D remains unclear. Looked up from germline, CDR1 is MNHEY and CDR2 is SVGEGT. The CDR3 has 15 residues. V was trimmed by 4 bases and J by 0 bases, leaving 12 bases between them. DNA of the CDR3: TGTGCCAGCAGTTCTCGTTCCGTATCTAACTATGGCTACACCTTC. This encodes CASSSRSVSNYGYTF.

This clonotype was picked up many times. The chain has TRBV5-1 and TRBJ2-1; D is possibly TRBD1 (5 bases). Germline lookup yields CDR1 SGHRS and CDR2 YFSETQ. V lost 4 bases, J lost 4 bases, and 12 bases lay in between. CDR3 size: 14 residues. Here the CDR3 reads CASSPTDTYNEQFF. In DNA, the CDR3 is TGCGCCAGCAGCCCGACAGACACTTACAATGAGCAGTTCTTC.

This chain joins TRBV13 and TRBJ2-1; a possible D gene is TRBD2 (7 bases). The CDR3 spans 16 residues. Germline V gene data show CDR1 as PRHDT and CDR2 as FYEKMQ (reference sequence). V was pared by 5 bases and J by 7 bases, with 21 bases between. The CDR3 DNA reads as TGTGCCAGCAGCCCTAGGTGGGGGGGGGCTACGAATGAGCAGTTCTTC. Its protein is CASSPRWGGATNEQFF. Full variable domain (rest looked up from reference TRBV13 and TRBJ2-1): AAGVIQSPRHLIKEKRETATLKCYPIPRHDTVYWYQQGPGQDPQFLISFYEKMQSDKGSIPDRFSAQQFSDYHSELNMSSLELGDSALYFCASSPRWGGATNEQFFGPGTRLTVL.

The chain joins TRBV7-9 to TRBJ1-1; D unclear. V was pared by 3 bases and J by 2 bases, with 10 bases between. Germline V gene data show CDR1 as SEHNR and CDR2 as FQNEAQ (reference sequence). This CDR3 region has 14 residues. The CDR3 loop is CASSFSYGNTEAFF. The CDR3 bases are TGTGCCAGCAGCTTTTCTTACGGAAACACTGAAGCTTTCTTT.

Turning to this clonotype: This may be a read error: a much more frequent sequence differs by one nucleotide. This CDR3 is missing its conserved last phenylalanine or tryptophan, likely due to a read error. This rearrangement joins TRBV5-8 to TRBJ2-2; 9 bases are a match to TRBD2. The CDR3 loop spans 17 amino acids. CDR1 and CDR2 from the germline V gene are SGHTS and YDEGEE. V trimming: 1 base; J trimming: 3 bases; junction bases outside the gene matches: 7. CDR3 region: CASSLSLAGRDTGELFS. The CDR3 DNA sequence: TGTGCCAGCAGCTTGTCCCTAGCGGGGAGGGACACCGGGGAGCTGTTTTCT.

This clonotype was seen only once. This rearrangement joins TRBV27 to TRBJ2-7; 8 bases align to TRBD1. V gave up 8 bases and J gave up 6 bases; unmatched junction bases: 6. Germline assignment: CDR1 MNHEY and CDR2 SMNVEV (reference sequence). The CDR3 is 12 residues long. The CDR3 region is CASGRGRSEQYF. The CDR3 coding sequence is TGTGCCAGCGGCAGGGGGCGTAGCGAGCAGTACTTC.

The chain is built from TRBV10-3 and TRBJ1-2; TRBD1 agrees at 9 bases. V shed 6 bases, J shed 2 bases, and the junction held 1 base outside the gene matches. The CDR3 has 13 residues. The V gene's germline CDR1 is ENHRY and CDR2 SYGVKD. The chain's CDR3 is CAIRQGANYGYTF. As DNA, the CDR3 is TGTGCCATCAGACAGGGGGCGAACTATGGCTACACCTTC.

A few counts support this clonotype. The chain couples TRBV10-2 to TRBJ1-1; D is unresolved. V was clipped by 0 bases and J by 4 bases, with 6 bases between them. Germline V gene sequence: CDR1 WSHSY, CDR2 SAAADI. This CDR3 region has 13 residues. The CDR3 is CASSESVVTEAFF. In DNA, the CDR3 is TGCGCCAGCAGTGAGTCAGTTGTCACTGAAGCTTTCTTT.

Only a few counts were recorded for this clonotype. The V and J genes are TRBV6-1 and TRBJ2-1; D call uncertain. The V end was cut by 5 bases, the J end by 8 bases, with 7 bases between. The CDR3 consists of 11 residues. CDR1 is MNHNS, CDR2 SASEGT, per germline. CDR3 in amino acids: CASSKYDEQFF. In DNA, the CDR3 is TGTGCCAGCAGTAAATATGATGAGCAGTTCTTC.

In this sample, this clonotype turned up many times. The chain uses TRBV27 and TRBJ2-2; D is uncertain. V lost 1 base to trimming and J lost 7 bases, with 4 bases between them. CDR1 is MNHEY, CDR2 SMNVEV, per germline (reference sequence). The CDR3 loop spans 12 amino acids. The DNA for the CDR3 is TGTGCCAGCAGTTTATTGGGCGGGGAGCTGTTTTTT. Translating it yields CASSLLGGELFF.

This clonotype was observed a few times. The chain uses TRBV9 and TRBJ1-4, with D uncertain. V was shortened by 0 bases and J by 5 bases, with 11 bases between the two germline ends. This CDR3 has 15 residues. Germline V lookup: CDR1 SGDLS, CDR2 YYNGEE. Here the CDR3 reads CASSVAPRRNEKLFF. The CDR3 bases are TGTGCCAGCAGCGTAGCTCCACGCCGGAATGAAAAACTGTTTTTT.

The gene calls are TRBV10-3 and TRBJ2-5; 8 bases fit TRBD2. Germline lookup yields CDR1 ENHRY and CDR2 SYGVKD. V lost 6 bases to trimming and J lost 5 bases; unmatched junction nucleotides: 11. The CDR3 is 15 amino acids. The CDR3 nucleotides read TGTGCCATCAGCCCGGGGGGGGGACATATGGAGACCCAGTACTTC. The encoded protein is CAISPGGGHMETQYF.

This clonotype was seen many times. The chain couples TRBV11-3 to TRBJ1-1; TRBD1 matches at 7 bases. Germline loops: CDR1 SGHNT, CDR2 YENEEA. The CDR3 runs 13 residues. The trim removed 5 bases at V and 8 bases at J, leaving 8 bases unmatched. In nucleotides, the CDR3 is TGTGCCAGCAGCCCCGCAGGGGGAACCGAAGCTTTCTTT. Its translation: CASSPAGGTEAFF.

The rearrangement links TRBV6-1 to TRBJ2-3; 7 bases agree with TRBD2. Trimming at V came to 5 bases and at J to 2 bases, leaving 13 bases not matched to a gene. CDR1 MNHNS and CDR2 SASEGT come from the germline V gene. The CDR3 sequence is 17 residues long. The CDR3 here is CASSYESSGFYTDTQYF. The CDR3, as DNA: TGTGCCAGCAGTTACGAGTCTAGCGGATTCTACACAGATACGCAGTATTTT.

There are many counts of this clonotype. The chain links TRBV2 to TRBJ2-1; TRBD2 matches at 9 bases. The length of the CDR3 is 15 residues. V lost 2 bases and J lost 7; bases outside the gene matches: 6. In germline, CDR1 is SNHLY, CDR2 FYNNEI. DNA of the CDR3: TGTGCCAGCAGTGAACGTAGCGGGGGAAGGAATGAGCAGTTCTTC. Residues: CASSERSGGRNEQFF.